Below are 23 T cell receptor beta chains sequenced from a single sample in a study of technical replicates of blood from several donors. Data came from immunoSEQ multiplex PCR; TCRdb stores just in-frame clones and leaves some out. This table has more than 80,000 clones, 95% to 97% appearing once. Sequencing was carried out using T cells isolated from PBMCs. Every receptor here comes from a human donor in good health.

This clone was observed once. The V and J genes are TRBV27 and TRBJ2-7, with TRBD1 identical over 7 bases. CDR1 and CDR2 from the germline V gene are MNHEY and SMNVEV (reference sequence). J lost 0 bases, V lost 5 bases, and 4 bases had no gene match. The CDR3 is made up of 14 amino acids. For the CDR3, the DNA is TGTGCCAGCAGTACAGGGGTCAACTCCTACGAGCAGTACTTC. It codes for CASSTGVNSYEQYF.

The rearrangement links TRBV11-3 to TRBJ1-4; 9 bases fit TRBD1. The CDR3 spans 14 residues. Germline CDR1 and CDR2: SGHNT and YENEEA. V shed 8 bases and J 5 bases; nucleotides not matched to a gene: 6. The CDR3 loop is CASRQGTGNEKLFF. CDR3 in DNA: TGTGCCAGCCGCCAGGGGACAGGGAATGAAAAACTGTTTTTT.

The chain joins TRBV6-1 to TRBJ2-1; D call uncertain. Germline loops: CDR1 MNHNS, CDR2 SASEGT. The CDR3 sequence is 11 residues long. With 5 bases removed from V and 4 bases from J, the gap between germline ends came to 3 bases. CDR3 sequence reads: CASSQYNEQFF. The CDR3 DNA follows: TGTGCCAGCAGTCAATACAATGAGCAGTTCTTC.

V usage is TRBV13 and J usage is TRBJ2-7; 8 positions match TRBD1. The V and J ends lost 4 bases and 1 base, in that order; junction bases with no gene match: 6. The CDR3 is 15 amino acids. Germline V gene data show CDR1 as PRHDT and CDR2 as FYEKMQ (reference sequence). The CDR3 DNA sequence: TGTGCCAGCAGCTCGACAGGGGAGGTTTCCTACGAGCAGTACTTC. Its protein is CASSSTGEVSYEQYF.

This chain joins TRBV10-3 and TRBJ2-3; 8 positions match TRBD2. This CDR3 has 16 residues. V dropped 6 bases and J dropped 0; count of bases not matched to a gene: 8. Germline V CDR1 and CDR2: ENHRY, SYGVKD. The CDR3 nucleotides are TGTGCCATCAGGGACATGCTAGCGGGTAGCACAGATACGCAGTATTTT. Protein sequence: CAIRDMLAGSTDTQYF.

DNA for the CDR3: TGTGCCAGCAGCATATGGGGAGCGGGACACCCTTACGAGCAGTACTTC. It translates to CASSIWGAGHPYEQYF. V is TRBV5-6 and J is TRBJ2-7; maybe TRBD2 (7 bases). CDR1 and CDR2 (germline): SGHDT, YYEEEE. The V gene lost 4 bases and the J gene lost 4 bases, with 21 bases spanning the gap. CDR3 length: 16 amino acids.

The rearrangement links TRBV2 to TRBJ2-7; D remains unclear. V lost 6 bases and J lost 5, with 17 bases in between. Germline CDR1 SNHLY, CDR2 FYNNEI. This CDR3 has 14 amino acids. The CDR3: CASSPLLGKDEQYF. CDR3 coding DNA: TGTGCCAGCAGCCCGCTCTTGGGCAAAGACGAGCAGTACTTC.

The V call is TRBV28, the J call TRBJ2-1, with 7 bases that match TRBD2. Germline CDR1 is MDHEN and CDR2 is SYDVKM. The CDR3 has 14 residues. The V gene end was trimmed by 7 bases and the J gene end by 3 bases; junction bases not matched to a gene: 6. The CDR3 DNA reads TGTGCCAGCACGGGAGGCCCATTCTACAATGAGCAGTTCTTC. Translated, it gives CASTGGPFYNEQFF.

In this sample, this clone turned up once. This rearrangement joins TRBV21-1 to TRBJ2-3; whether TRBD1, the table's D call, matches the DNA was not checked. TRBV21-1 is labeled a pseudogene. The CDR3 has 18 amino acids. CDR3 coding DNA: TGTGCCAGCAGCAAAGCAAACAGGGCCCTATCTAGCACAGATACGCAGTATTTT. Translated, it gives CASSKANRALSSTDTQYF.

The rearrangement joins TRBV4-3 to TRBJ2-3; D gene ambiguous. The CDR3 is 14 amino acids. Trimming pared 0 bases from V and 2 bases from J, leaving 6 bases between. From germline, CDR1 is LGHNA and CDR2 YSLEER. This chain's CDR3 is CASSQETLTDTQYF. The CDR3 DNA reads as TGCGCCAGCAGCCAAGAAACTCTCACAGATACGCAGTATTTT.

This clone was found once. The chain employs TRBV6-5 and TRBJ2-2, with D maybe TRBD1 (6 bases). V lost 6 bases to trimming and J lost 5 bases, with 10 bases between them. Germline V gives CDR1 MNHEY, CDR2 SVGAGI. The CDR3 runs 13 residues. The CDR3 region has the DNA TGTGCCAGCAGGAAACAGGGAACCGGGGAGCTGTTTTTT. Protein sequence: CASRKQGTGELFF.

CDR3 in DNA: TGCAGCGTTGCGGTTTCAGGGGAGACCCAGTACTTC. It yields the protein CSVAVSGETQYF. V and J are TRBV29-1 and TRBJ2-5, with D perhaps matching TRBD1 (5 bases). CDR1 and CDR2 from the germline V gene are SQVTM and ANQGSEA. The CDR3 has 12 amino acids. V lost 4 bases and J 5 bases, leaving 11 bases between the germline ends.

The J gene is TRBJ1-5, the V gene TRBV7-2; D is perhaps TRBD1 (6 bases). The germline V and J ends were trimmed by 1 base and 5 bases, with 12 bases remaining between them. The CDR3 is 15 amino acids. The V gene's germline CDR1 is SGHTA and CDR2 FQGNSA. The CDR3 DNA reads TGTGCCAGCAGCTTAGAAGGGGGAAGGGATCAGCCCCAGCATTTT. Amino acid sequence: CASSLEGGRDQPQHF.

J is TRBJ2-1 and V is TRBV19; D is possibly TRBD2 (5 bases). The ends were cut back, 3 bases at V and 4 bases at J, with 13 bases in the middle. Germline V gene data show CDR1 as LNHDA and CDR2 as SQIVND (reference sequence). The CDR3 is 15 amino acids. CDR3 residues: CASSILGSRYNEQFF. The DNA of the CDR3 is TGTGCCAGTAGTATTTTAGGGAGTAGGTACAATGAGCAGTTCTTC.

V usage is TRBV9 and J usage is TRBJ1-1; no firm D call. V lost 3 bases and J lost 1, with 7 bases in between. This CDR3 has 13 residues. Germline loops: CDR1 SGDLS, CDR2 YYNGEE. Written as DNA, the CDR3 is TGTGCCAGCAGCGGGGGAGAGAACACTGAAGCTTTCTTT. This translates into CASSGGENTEAFF.

This clone showed up just once. The CDR3: CASSEGGKSNNEQFF. CDR3 sequence (DNA): TGTGCCAGCAGTGAAGGAGGGAAGAGCAACAATGAGCAGTTCTTC. V usage is TRBV6-1 and J usage is TRBJ2-1; possibly TRBD2 for D (5 bases). Germline V CDR1 and CDR2: MNHNS, SASEGT. The CDR3 has 15 residues. V lost 1 base and J lost 5, with 12 bases in between.

As regards this clone: No DNA is shown, since the ends of the CDR3 on it are uncertain; the CDR3 is the one TCRdb lists. The chain carries TRBV9 and TRBJ2-7; the table names TRBD2, a call not compared with the DNA. The CDR3 is 13 residues long, ends included. Germline values: CDR1 SGDLS, CDR2 YYNGEE. The CDR3 loop reads CASSTSGEYEQYF.

The chain employs TRBV7-6 and TRBJ2-1; D is unclear. In germline, CDR1 is SGHVS, CDR2 FNYEAQ. Deletions cut 1 base from V and 6 bases from J, with 10 bases between. The CDR3 contains 14 residues. CDR3 residues: CASSLGGASNEQFF. CDR3 bases: TGTGCCAGCAGCTTAGGAGGAGCGTCCAATGAGCAGTTCTTC.

The chain uses TRBV6-5 and TRBJ2-7, with 9 bases that match TRBD1. After removal of 8 bases from V and 5 bases from J, the junction contained 7 bases not matched to a gene. This CDR3 region has 13 residues. CDR1 and CDR2 from the germline V gene are MNHEY and SVGAGI. The CDR3 bases are TGTGCCAGCGGACGAGGACAGGGGCACGAGCAGTACTTC. This gives the protein CASGRGQGHEQYF.

The chain joins TRBV30 to TRBJ1-5; 7 nucleotides match TRBD1. The CDR3 covers 15 residues. The germline gives CDR1 GTSNPN, CDR2 SVGIG (reference sequence). The J segment lost 4 bases and the V segment lost 3 bases, leaving 9 bases of the junction unmatched. CDR3 nucleotide sequence: TGTGCCTGGAGCCTTCCTGACAGGGCGAATCAGCCCCAGCATTTT. It yields the protein CAWSLPDRANQPQHF. The full variable domain, in which reference TRBV30 and TRBJ1-5 provide the parts outside the CDR3, is SQTIHQWPATLVQPVGSPLSLECTVEGTSNPNLYWYRQAAGRGLQLLFYSVGIGQISSEVPQNLSASRPQDRQFILSSKKLLLSDSGFYLCAWSLPDRANQPQHFGDGTRLSIL.

V and J are TRBV9 and TRBJ2-7, with 8 bases aligning to TRBD1. Germline trimming cut 5 bases from V and 4 bases from J; bases unmatched to any gene: 8. The CDR3 covers 14 residues. Germline-derived CDR1 and CDR2 are SGDLS and YYNGEE. CDR3 amino acids: CASSVARTGYEQYF. CDR3 DNA: TGTGCCAGCAGTGTCGCGAGGACAGGGTACGAGCAGTACTTC.

This clone was seen only once. The chain couples TRBV10-3 to TRBJ2-5, with 10 bases lining up with TRBD1. With 10 bases clipped from V and 5 bases from J, the junction kept 7 bases outside the gene matches. The CDR3 sequence is 13 residues long. The germline gives CDR1 ENHRY, CDR2 SYGVKD. CDR3 bases: TGTGCCACCTGGACAGGGGGAATTGAGACCCAGTACTTC. Its protein product is CATWTGGIETQYF.

The gene calls are TRBV5-1 and TRBJ1-1, with a weak D call TRBD1 (6 bases). Germline CDR1 and CDR2: SGHRS and YFSETQ. The CDR3 consists of 15 residues. Trimming removed 0 bases at V and 3 bases at J, with 12 bases between. CDR3 sequence: CASSLVGGAHTEAFF. CDR3 coding DNA: TGCGCCAGCAGCTTGGTTGGGGGCGCCCACACTGAAGCTTTCTTT.